This TCR beta chain was captured by sequencing in a study of T cell responses to AZD1222 COVID-19 vaccine. The J segment lost 4 bases and the V segment lost 4 bases, leaving 4 bases of the junction unmatched. The CDR3 has 15 residues. Germline V gives CDR1 KGHDR, CDR2 SFDVKD. The method was immunoSEQ multiplex PCR; TCRdb's version includes in-frame clones alone and lacks a portion of them. The sample has around 69,000 clones; around nine tenths are singletons. Sequenced here: peripheral blood, sampled on day 0 of AZD1222 vaccination. The sequence derives from an adult in good health. The rearrangement links TRBV24-1 to TRBJ2-1; 9 bases match TRBD2. The CDR3 sequence is CATSEPREGYNEQFF. The DNA for the CDR3 is TGTGCCACCAGTGAACCGCGGGAGGGATACAATGAGCAGTTCTTC.